Shown below are 13 T cell receptor beta chains from a single sample sequenced in a study of neurological immune-mediated disorders. Time point reported: longitudinal time-point 3. TCRdb recomputed calls from the 5' RACE reads with MiXCR, one row per CDR3 protein. The sample lists 93,000 or so distinct CDR3 sequences, about 10% occurring once. Sequenced: PBMCs. These receptors came from a female donor with HTLV-1-associated myelopathy (HAM/TSP).

This clonotype was recorded many times. This chain connects TRBV29-1 to TRBJ1-4, with D uncertain. The germline CDR1 and CDR2 sequences are SQVTM and ANQGSEA. The CDR3 runs 12 residues. Between the trimmed V and J ends, which lost 7 bases and 8 bases, there was a span of 14 bases. CDR3 coding DNA: TGCAGCGCCAGACTCTCACAGGAAAAACTGTTTTTT. Translation gives CSARLSQEKLFF.

This clonotype was counted ten times or more. The V call is TRBV5-1, the J call TRBJ2-3, with D unclear. V gave up 0 bases and J gave up 1 base, with 6 bases separating them. The CDR3 has 14 residues. Germline-derived CDR1 and CDR2 are SGHRS and YFSETQ. The CDR3 spells CASSLAWGTDTQYF. CDR3 nucleotides: TGCGCCAGCAGCTTGGCCTGGGGCACAGATACGCAGTATTTT.

This clonotype was found many times. The chain employs TRBV5-1 and TRBJ2-5, with TRBD1 as a possible D gene (5 bases). V lost 0 bases and J lost 5, with 8 bases in between. There are 13 residues in the CDR3. Germline V lookup: CDR1 SGHRS, CDR2 YFSETQ. CDR3: CASSLVGPETQYF. The CDR3 bases are TGCGCCAGCAGCTTGGTGGGGCCGGAGACCCAGTACTTC.

This clonotype is deemed medium-sized. The chain employs TRBV5-1 and TRBJ1-4, with a weak D call TRBD1 (5 bases). CDR3 length: 14 amino acids. Trimming pared 4 bases from V and 4 bases from J, leaving 11 bases between. Germline V gives CDR1 SGHRS, CDR2 YFSETQ. The CDR3 loop is CASSIGQSNEKLFF. CDR3 nucleotide sequence: TGCGCCAGCAGCATCGGACAAAGTAATGAAAAACTGTTTTTT.

This clonotype was counted ten times or more. The chain joins TRBV5-1 to TRBJ2-7; TRBD2 matches 13 bases. Germline V gene lookup returns CDR1 SGHRS and CDR2 YFSETQ. This CDR3 spans 17 amino acids. J was trimmed by 0 bases and V by 4 bases; bases with no gene match: 7. The DNA for the CDR3 is TGCGCCAGCAGCCCAGGGACTAGCGGGGTAAGCTCCTACGAGCAGTACTTC. It encodes CASSPGTSGVSSYEQYF.

This clonotype was seen many times. The rearrangement uses TRBV18 and TRBJ2-4; TRBD1 might be the D (6 bases). Germline CDR1 KGHSH, CDR2 LQKENI. Deletions cut 3 bases from V and 6 bases from J, with 15 bases between. The length of the CDR3 is 15 residues. The CDR3 region is CASSPGAGGGNIQYF. Written as DNA, the CDR3 is TGTGCCAGCTCACCGGGGGCTGGAGGTGGAAACATTCAGTACTTC.

This clonotype has more than one count but fewer than ten. CDR3 DNA: TGCGCCAGCAGCGTCGGGACAGGGTACTCTGGAAACACCATATATTTT. The encoded protein is CASSVGTGYSGNTIYF. V is TRBV5-1 and J is TRBJ1-3; 9 bases line up with TRBD1. This CDR3 spans 16 amino acids. Germline V gives CDR1 SGHRS, CDR2 YFSETQ. The V and J ends lost 4 bases and 0 bases, in that order; junction bases with no gene match: 5.

The table lists this clonotype with many counts. The rearrangement links TRBV7-9 to TRBJ2-6, with D perhaps matching TRBD2 (5 bases). Trimming took off 5 bases at V and 7 bases at J, with 9 bases between the two ends. Germline V lookup: CDR1 SEHNR, CDR2 FQNEAQ (reference sequence). The CDR3 totals 13 residues. CDR3 region: CASSPLAANVLTF. The CDR3 region has the DNA TGTGCCAGCAGCCCCCTAGCAGCCAACGTCCTGACTTTC.

This clonotype was recorded at least ten times. The chain uses TRBV5-1 and TRBJ2-2, with a tentative D call TRBD1 (5 bases). Germline V lookup: CDR1 SGHRS, CDR2 YFSETQ. This CDR3 comprises 15 residues. Deletions cut 3 bases from V and 0 bases from J, with 9 bases between. The CDR3 reads CASSSQGSNTGELFF. For the CDR3, the DNA is TGCGCCAGCAGCTCGCAGGGTTCGAACACCGGGGAGCTGTTTTTT.

V is TRBV20-1 and J is TRBJ2-1; a weak D match, TRBD2 (6 bases). Germline V CDR1 and CDR2: DFQATT, SNEGSKA (reference sequence). Trimming cost V 3 bases and J 8 bases, with 17 bases left between them. The CDR3 is 14 amino acids. Written as DNA, the CDR3 is TGCAGTGCTAGGGGCCAGACTAGAGTCTATGAGCAGTTCTTC. Its protein is CSARGQTRVYEQFF.

This clonotype was detected many times. The DNA of the CDR3 is TGCAGTGCTTTACCTTTCGACAGCGCCCATACTAATGAAAAACTGTTTTTT. Amino acid sequence: CSALPFDSAHTNEKLFF. The V and J genes are TRBV20-1 and TRBJ1-4, with D tentatively TRBD1 (5 bases). The CDR3 length is 17 residues. The germline gives CDR1 DFQATT, CDR2 SNEGSKA (reference sequence). The V end lost 5 bases, the J end lost 2 bases, and 21 bases lay between the germline ends.

Many counts were recorded for this clonotype. This rearrangement joins TRBV6-5 to TRBJ2-5; D not certain. The ends were cut back, 5 bases at V and 1 base at J, with 8 bases in the middle. This CDR3 has 13 amino acids. The germline V gene encodes CDR1 MNHEY and CDR2 SVGAGI. The CDR3 region has the DNA TGTGCCAGCAGTCAGACTCCCCAAGAGACCCAGTACTTC. This gives the protein CASSQTPQETQYF.

Ten or more counts support this clonotype. The rearrangement links TRBV5-1 to TRBJ2-1; D remains unclear. Germline assignment: CDR1 SGHRS and CDR2 YFSETQ. V was cut by 2 bases and J by 4 bases, with 13 bases left in between. This CDR3 has 15 amino acids. The CDR3 sequence: CASSFLPELYNEQFF. The CDR3 DNA reads as TGCGCCAGCAGCTTTCTGCCAGAACTATACAATGAGCAGTTCTTC.